This T cell receptor beta chain was sequenced in a study of response to subunit inactivated influenza vaccine. Study-level results: The authors proposed limited new T cell recruitment per seasonal influenza vaccination.

CDR1 is MDHEN, CDR2 SYDVKM, per germline. The CDR3 spans 16 residues. J gave up 0 bases and V 7 bases, and 12 bases lay outside the gene matches. TCRdb fed the RT-PCR reads into MiXCR, producing one record per CDR3 protein. Among 710,000 or so distinct CDR3 sequences listed, around 14% were seen once. This clonotype was seen ten or more times. The antigen remains unidentified. Sequenced material: PBMCs from blood, taken approximately 12 days after vaccination. V and J are TRBV28 and TRBJ2-7, with 7 positions matching TRBD1. This receptor was identified in a man aged 50-59 years who received an inactivated influenza vaccine. The CDR3 nucleotides are TGTGCCAGCAACCCCGGGACAGTCGCCAGCTCCTACGAGCAGTACTTC. Its translation is CASNPGTVASSYEQYF.